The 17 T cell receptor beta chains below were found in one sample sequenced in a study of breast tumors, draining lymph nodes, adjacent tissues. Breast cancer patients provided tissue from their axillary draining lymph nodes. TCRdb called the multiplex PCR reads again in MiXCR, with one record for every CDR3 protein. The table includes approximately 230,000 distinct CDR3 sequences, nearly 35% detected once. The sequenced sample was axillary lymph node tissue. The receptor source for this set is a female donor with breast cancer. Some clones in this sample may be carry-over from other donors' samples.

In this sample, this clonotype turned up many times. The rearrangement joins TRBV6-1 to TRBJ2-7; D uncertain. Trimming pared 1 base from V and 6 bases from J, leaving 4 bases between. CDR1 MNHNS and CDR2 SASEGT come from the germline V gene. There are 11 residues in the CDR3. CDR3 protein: CASSEVPEQYF. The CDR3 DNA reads TGTGCCAGCAGTGAAGTTCCCGAGCAGTACTTC.

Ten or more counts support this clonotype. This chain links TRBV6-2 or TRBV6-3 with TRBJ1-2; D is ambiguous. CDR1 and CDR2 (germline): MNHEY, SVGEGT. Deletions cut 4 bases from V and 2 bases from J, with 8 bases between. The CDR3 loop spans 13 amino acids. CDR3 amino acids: CASSWVANYGYTF. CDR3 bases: TGTGCCAGCAGTTGGGTAGCCAACTATGGCTACACCTTC.

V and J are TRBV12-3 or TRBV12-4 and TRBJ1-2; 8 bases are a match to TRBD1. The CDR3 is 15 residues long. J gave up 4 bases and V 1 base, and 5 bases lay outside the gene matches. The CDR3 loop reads CASSLGTGWGYGYTF. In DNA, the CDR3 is TGTGCCAGCAGTTTAGGGACAGGGTGGGGCTATGGCTACACCTTC.

The CDR3 nucleotides read TGCGCCAGCAGCTTGACTTTCCCCAGTGAGCAGTTCTTC. Protein product: CASSLTFPSEQFF. The J gene is TRBJ2-1, the V gene TRBV5-1; unclear D gene. The CDR3 spans 13 residues. V was pared by 1 base and J by 9 bases, with 11 bases between. Germline CDR1 reads SGHRS; CDR2 reads YFSETQ.

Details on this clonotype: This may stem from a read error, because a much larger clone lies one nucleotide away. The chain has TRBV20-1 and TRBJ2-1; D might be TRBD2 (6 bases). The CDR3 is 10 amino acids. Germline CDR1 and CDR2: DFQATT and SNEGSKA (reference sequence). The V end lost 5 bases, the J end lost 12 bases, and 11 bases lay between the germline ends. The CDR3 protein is CSAAGRGQFF. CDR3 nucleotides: TGCAGTGCTGCGGGGCGAGGGCAGTTCTTC.

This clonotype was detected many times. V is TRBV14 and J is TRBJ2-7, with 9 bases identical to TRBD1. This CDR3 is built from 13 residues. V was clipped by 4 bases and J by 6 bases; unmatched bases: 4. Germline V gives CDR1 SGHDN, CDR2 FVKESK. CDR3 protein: CASSRDRAGEQYF. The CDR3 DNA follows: TGTGCCAGCAGCCGGGACAGGGCGGGCGAGCAGTACTTC.

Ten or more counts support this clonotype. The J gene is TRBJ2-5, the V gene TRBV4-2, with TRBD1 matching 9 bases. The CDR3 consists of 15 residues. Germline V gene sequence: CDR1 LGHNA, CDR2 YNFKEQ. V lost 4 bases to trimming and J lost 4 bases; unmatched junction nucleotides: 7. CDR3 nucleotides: TGTGCCAGCAGCCCAAACCCGGACAGGGGAGAGACCCAGTACTTC. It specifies CASSPNPDRGETQYF.

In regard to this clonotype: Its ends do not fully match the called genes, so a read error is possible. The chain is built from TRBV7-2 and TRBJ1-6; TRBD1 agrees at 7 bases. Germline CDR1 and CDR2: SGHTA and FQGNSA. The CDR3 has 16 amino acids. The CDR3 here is CASSWGQQTYNSPLRF. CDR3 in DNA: TGTGCCAGCAGCTGGGGACAGCAAACCTATAATTCTCCCCTCCGCTTT.

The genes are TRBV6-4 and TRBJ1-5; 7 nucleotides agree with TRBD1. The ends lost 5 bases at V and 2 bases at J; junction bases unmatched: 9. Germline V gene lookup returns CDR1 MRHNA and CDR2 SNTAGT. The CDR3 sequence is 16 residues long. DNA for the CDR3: TGTGCCAGCAGTCAACAGACAGGGACGCGCAATCAGCCCCAGCATTTT. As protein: CASSQQTGTRNQPQHF.

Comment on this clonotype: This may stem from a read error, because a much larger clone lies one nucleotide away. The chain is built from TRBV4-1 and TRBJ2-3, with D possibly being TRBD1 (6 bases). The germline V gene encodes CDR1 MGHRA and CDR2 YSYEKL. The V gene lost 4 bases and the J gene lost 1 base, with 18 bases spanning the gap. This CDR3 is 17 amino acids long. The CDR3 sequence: CASSRIGQIQCTDTQYF. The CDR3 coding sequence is TGCGCCAGCAGCCGTATCGGACAGATCCAATGCACAGATACGCAGTATTTT.

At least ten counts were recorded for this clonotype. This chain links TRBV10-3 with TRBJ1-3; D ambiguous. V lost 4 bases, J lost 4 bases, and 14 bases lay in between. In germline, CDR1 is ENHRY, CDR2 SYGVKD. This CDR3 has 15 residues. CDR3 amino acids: CAISAVEGSGNTIYF. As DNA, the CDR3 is TGTGCCATCAGTGCTGTAGAGGGATCGGGAAACACCATATATTTT.

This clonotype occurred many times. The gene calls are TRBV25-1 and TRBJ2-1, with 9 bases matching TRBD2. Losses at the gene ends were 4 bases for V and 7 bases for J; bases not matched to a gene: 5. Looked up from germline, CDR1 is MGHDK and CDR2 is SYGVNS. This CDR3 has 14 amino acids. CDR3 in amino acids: CASSALLAGNEQFF. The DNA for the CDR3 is TGTGCCAGCAGTGCTCTGCTAGCGGGAAATGAGCAGTTCTTC.

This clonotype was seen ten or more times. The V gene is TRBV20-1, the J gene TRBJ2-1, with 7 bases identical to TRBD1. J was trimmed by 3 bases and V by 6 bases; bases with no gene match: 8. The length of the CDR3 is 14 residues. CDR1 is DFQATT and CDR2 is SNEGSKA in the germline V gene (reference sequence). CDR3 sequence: CSAQGQNLYNEQFF. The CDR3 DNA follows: TGCAGTGCGCAGGGACAGAACCTCTACAATGAGCAGTTCTTC.

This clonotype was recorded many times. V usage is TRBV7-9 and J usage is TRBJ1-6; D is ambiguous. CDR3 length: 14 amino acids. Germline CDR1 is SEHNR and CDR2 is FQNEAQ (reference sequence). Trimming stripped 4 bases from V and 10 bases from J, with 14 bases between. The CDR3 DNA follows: TGTGCCAGCAGCTCCCGCGAGGGAAACTCACCCCTCCACTTT. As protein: CASSSREGNSPLHF. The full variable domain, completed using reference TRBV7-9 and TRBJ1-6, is DTGVSQNPRHKITKRGQNVTFRCDPISEHNRLYWYRQTLGQGPEFLTYFQNEAQLEKSRLLSDRFSAERPKGSFSTLEIQRTEQGDSAMYLCASSSREGNSPLHFGNGTRLTVT.

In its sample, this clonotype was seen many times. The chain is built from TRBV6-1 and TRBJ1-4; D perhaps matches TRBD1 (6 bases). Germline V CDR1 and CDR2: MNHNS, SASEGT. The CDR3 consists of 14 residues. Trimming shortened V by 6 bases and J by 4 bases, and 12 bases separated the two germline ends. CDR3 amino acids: CASSAGAFNEKLFF. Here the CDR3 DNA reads TGTGCCAGCAGCGCAGGGGCCTTTAATGAAAAACTGTTTTTT.

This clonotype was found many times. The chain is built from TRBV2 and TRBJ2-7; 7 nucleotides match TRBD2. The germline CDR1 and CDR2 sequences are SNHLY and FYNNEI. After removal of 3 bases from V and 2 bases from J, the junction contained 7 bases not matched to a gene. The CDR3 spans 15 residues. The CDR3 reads CASSEQSSGPYEQYF. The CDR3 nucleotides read TGTGCCAGCAGTGAGCAGTCTAGCGGACCCTACGAGCAGTACTTC.

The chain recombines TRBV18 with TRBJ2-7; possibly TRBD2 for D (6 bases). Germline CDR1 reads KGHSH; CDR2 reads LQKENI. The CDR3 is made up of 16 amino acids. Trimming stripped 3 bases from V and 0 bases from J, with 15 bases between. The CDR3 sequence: CASSPRGVGPSYEQYF. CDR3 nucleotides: TGTGCCAGCTCACCGCGCGGGGTCGGCCCCTCCTACGAGCAGTACTTC.